This T cell receptor (beta chain) was observed in a study of blood T cells in healthy people across ages. This clonotype was found many times. Alongside a J-beta primer mix, a sample-barcoded 5' primer served in a second PCR lasting about 6 to 11 cycles. TCRdb passed the 5' RACE reads through MiXCR, listing each CDR3 protein once. The data contain approximately 800,000 distinct CDR3 sequences, 25% to 30% of them singletons. CDR1 and CDR2 (germline): SGHAT, FQNNGV. V lost 0 bases and J lost 5, with 7 bases in between. The CDR3 has 13 amino acids. The same specimen was also included in a second study, on T cells of mothers and their children. That source reports: In this cohort, donors were a few healthy Caucasian mothers plus their six children. Researchers put all of the extracted RNA into cDNA synthesis, using approximately 1.5 ug per 15 ul.

This sequence originates from a boy between 10 and 17 years old in good health. The chain recombines TRBV11-2 with TRBJ2-5; D is uncertain. Source material: blood. CDR3 sequence: CASSLDPRETQYF. CDR3 nucleotide sequence: TGTGCCAGCAGCTTAGATCCGCGGGAGACCCAGTACTTC.